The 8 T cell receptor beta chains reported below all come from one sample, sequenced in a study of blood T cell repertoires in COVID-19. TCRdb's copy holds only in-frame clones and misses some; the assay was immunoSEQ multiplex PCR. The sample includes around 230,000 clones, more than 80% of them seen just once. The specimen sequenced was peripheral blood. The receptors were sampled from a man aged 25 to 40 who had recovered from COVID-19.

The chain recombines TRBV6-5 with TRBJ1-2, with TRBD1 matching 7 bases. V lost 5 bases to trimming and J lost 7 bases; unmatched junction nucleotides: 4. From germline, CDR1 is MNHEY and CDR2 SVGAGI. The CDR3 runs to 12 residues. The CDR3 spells CASSRQGRGYTF. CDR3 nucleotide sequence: TGTGCCAGCAGTCGACAGGGCCGTGGCTACACCTTC.

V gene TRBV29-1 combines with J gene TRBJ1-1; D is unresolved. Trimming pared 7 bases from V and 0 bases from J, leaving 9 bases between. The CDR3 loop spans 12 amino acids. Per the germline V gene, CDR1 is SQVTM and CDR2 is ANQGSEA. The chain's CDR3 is CSAHQVNTEAFF. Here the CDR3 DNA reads TGCAGCGCCCATCAGGTGAACACTGAAGCTTTCTTT.

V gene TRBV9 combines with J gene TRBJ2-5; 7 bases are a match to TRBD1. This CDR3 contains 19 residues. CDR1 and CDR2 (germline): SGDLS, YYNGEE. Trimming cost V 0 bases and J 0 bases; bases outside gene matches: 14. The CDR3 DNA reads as TGTGCCAGCAGCGTAGGATCGTACTGGGACAGTATGTACCAAGAGACCCAGTACTTC. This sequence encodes CASSVGSYWDSMYQETQYF.

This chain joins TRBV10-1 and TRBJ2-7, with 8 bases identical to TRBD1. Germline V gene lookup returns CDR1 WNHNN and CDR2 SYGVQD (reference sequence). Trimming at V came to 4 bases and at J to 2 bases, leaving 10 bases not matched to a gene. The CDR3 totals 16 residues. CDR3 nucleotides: TGCGCCAGCAGTGCTTCGACAGGGGTTGAGGCCTACGAGCAGTACTTC. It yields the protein CASSASTGVEAYEQYF.

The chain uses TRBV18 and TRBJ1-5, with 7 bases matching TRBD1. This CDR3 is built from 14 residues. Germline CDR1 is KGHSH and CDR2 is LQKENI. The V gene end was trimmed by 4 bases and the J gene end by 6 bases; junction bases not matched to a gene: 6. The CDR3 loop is CASSRDRESQPQHF. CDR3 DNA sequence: TGTGCCAGCTCACGTGACAGGGAATCTCAGCCCCAGCATTTT.

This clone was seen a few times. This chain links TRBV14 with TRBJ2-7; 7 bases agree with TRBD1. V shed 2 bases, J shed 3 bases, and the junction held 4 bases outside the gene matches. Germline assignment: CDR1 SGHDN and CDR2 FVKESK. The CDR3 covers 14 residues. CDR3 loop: CASSQLGQVYEQYF. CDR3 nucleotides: TGTGCCAGCAGCCAACTAGGACAGGTCTACGAGCAGTACTTC.

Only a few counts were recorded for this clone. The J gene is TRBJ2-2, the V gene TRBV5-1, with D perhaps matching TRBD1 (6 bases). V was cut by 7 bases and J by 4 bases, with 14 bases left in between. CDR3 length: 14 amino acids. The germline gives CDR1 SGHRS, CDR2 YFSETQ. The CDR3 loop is CASGGQIITGELFF. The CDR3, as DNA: TGCGCCAGCGGCGGACAGATAATCACCGGGGAGCTGTTTTTT.

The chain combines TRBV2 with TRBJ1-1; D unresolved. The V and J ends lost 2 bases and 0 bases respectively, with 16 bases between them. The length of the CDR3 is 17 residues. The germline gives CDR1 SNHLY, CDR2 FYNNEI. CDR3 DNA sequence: TGTGCCAGCAGTGAACTACTGACTACTCGAATGAACACTGAAGCTTTCTTT. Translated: CASSELLTTRMNTEAFF.